A selection of T cell receptor beta chains follows, all from one sample in a study of T cells after yellow fever vaccination. MiXCR was run by TCRdb on the 5' RACE reads, yielding one entry per CDR3 protein. This sample yields some 670,000 distinct CDR3 sequences, of which roughly 12% are seen a single time; 15% belongs to the top ten. Sequenced material: PBMCs, taken on the day of the yellow fever booster vaccination. These TCRs come from a man aged 30-40 years who received the YFV17D yellow fever vaccine. The CDR3 runs from the conserved cysteine through the conserved F or W. Rows give clone size only sometimes, using once, few, many, or a class for an expanded clone.

v_call	j_call	cdr3_length	clone_size	cdr3_aa
TRBV13	TRBJ2-5	16	.	CASSFPGGRLEETQYF
TRBV7-9	TRBJ2-1	13	few	CASAHSSYNEQFF
TRBV20-1	TRBJ1-1	12	.	CSARTGPGEAFF
TRBV20-1	TRBJ2-3	14	many	CSAPRLAATDTQYF
TRBV14	TRBJ2-7	15	few	CASSAGQGFSYEQYF
TRBV10-3	TRBJ1-1	14	few	CASRDGSMNTEAFF
TRBV29-1	TRBJ2-6	17	few	CSVVSGTRTSGANVLTF
TRBV7-8	TRBJ1-1	14	.	CASSPTEVNTEAFF
TRBV7-2	TRBJ2-1	13	few	CASSRPGANEQFF
TRBV11-2	TRBJ2-7	13	.	CASSPHTGVEQYF
TRBV6-2/TRBV6-3	TRBJ2-3	13	few	CASRDSGTDTQYF
TRBV7-2	TRBJ1-2	16	.	CASSLVGGGANYGYTF
TRBV29-1	TRBJ2-7	14	.	CSVKQGPRGYEQYF
TRBV28	TRBJ2-1	16	.	CASSRPPGQGRNEQFF
TRBV14	TRBJ2-7	14	few	CASSGIRAELGQYF
TRBV6-5	TRBJ2-2	14	.	CASSYSPTGGELFF
TRBV30	TRBJ2-2	15	few	CAWARDRVSTGELFF
TRBV20-1	TRBJ2-5	11	few	CSAVSLETQYF
TRBV7-3	TRBJ2-1	18	.	CAFCSPWGRGGEYNEQFF
TRBV7-2	TRBJ2-6	15	.	CASSSRGVGANVLTF
TRBV7-9	TRBJ1-4	15	.	CASSPTTLTNEKLFF
TRBV20-1	TRBJ1-1	14	.	CSARLGQLNTEAFF
TRBV7-2	TRBJ2-7	15	few	CASSQPGRSSYEQYF
TRBV4-3	TRBJ2-1	15	few	CASSQEWRTSNEQFF
TRBV28	TRBJ2-3	13	few	CASSRTSKNTQYF
TRBV20-1	TRBJ1-1	13	.	CSAPGPRRTEAFF
TRBV10-3	TRBJ2-3	14	.	CAIRTSGPTDTQYF
TRBV28	TRBJ2-3	13	.	CASRYTSADTQYF
TRBV20-1	TRBJ2-3	14	few	CSATGTGNTDTQYF
TRBV6-2/TRBV6-3	TRBJ2-7	15	.	CASSYPPTRSSEQYF
TRBV6-2/TRBV6-3	TRBJ2-7	11	.	CASSRFDEQYF
TRBV7-9	TRBJ2-5	13	few	CASSRSPEETQYF
TRBV27	TRBJ1-2	14	many	CASSSSGYNYGYTF
TRBV5-1	TRBJ2-1	16	few	CASSFLSGRASNEQFF
TRBV6-1	TRBJ2-5	17	few	CASRGSAASGSRQTQYF
TRBV19	TRBJ2-6	17	few	CASRGRGRHSGANVLTF
TRBV7-9	TRBJ1-1	13	few	CASSPVVLGEAFF
TRBV5-1	TRBJ2-7	14	.	CASSRPGAVYEQYF
TRBV6-5	TRBJ2-3	14	.	CASSYVFNTDTQYF
TRBV5-6	TRBJ2-5	13	few	CASTTGTEETQYF
TRBV9	TRBJ2-1	15	.	CASSVDPDPSNEQFF
TRBV6-5	TRBJ2-3	18	.	CASSSLLGGGNRADTQYF
TRBV20-1	TRBJ2-3	14	.	CSAGRGHSTDTQYF
TRBV7-8	TRBJ2-1	13	few	CASSPFSGNEQFF
TRBV16	TRBJ2-5	15	few	CASSQARAIQETQYF
TRBV24-1	TRBJ2-1	16	few	CATSDKSGNSYNEQFF
TRBV27	TRBJ2-7	14	few	CASRPAGTNYEQYF
TRBV2	TRBJ2-7	13	few	CASSEAGLLPQYF
TRBV20-1	TRBJ1-1	13	few	CSARDLGNTEAFF
TRBV5-1	TRBJ2-1	13	.	CASSLTTSGEQFF
TRBV7-3	TRBJ2-7	13	.	CASSLGGTTEQYF